This T cell receptor (beta chain) comes out of a study of cytomegalovirus exposure and HLA in healthy donors (TCRdb year 2017). General notes on the study: An earlier analysis of some 600 of the donors reported under 300 Gb of sequence data and 95 million to 120 million unique TCR beta sequences obtained from around 180 million T cells. Roughly 300 gigabases of sequencing data and approximately 85 million unique TCR sequences were included in an early release covering 500 to 750 HLA-typed donors. Of the 350 to 450 genotyped donors, around 81% fell in the genetic ancestry cluster associated with self-reported Caucasian donors. The study aimed to test whether cataloging public T cell receptors could reveal signatures of past pathogen exposure. The T cell repertoires of under 700 subjects were profiled by immunosequencing and related to cytomegalovirus serostatus. In addition to the first cohort of 650 to 750 subjects, a separate validation cohort of some 120 different subjects was used. To predict cytomegalovirus infection status, the study combined high-throughput TCR immunosequencing, statistical association of individual TCRs with disease status, and machine learning. A later analysis re-examined previously published TCR beta repertoires from 610 or so donors and added high-resolution HLA genotyping to investigate patterns of TCR occurrence. The later analysis used no new phenotypic data to find candidate immune exposures, relying instead on TCR beta sequences and their occurrence across donors. To decide whether each TCR beta V gene segment behaved as functional or pseudogenic, an earlier analysis of some 540 of the donors relied on high-throughput TCR beta sequencing. Donor age, sex, ethnicity and CMV serostatus were compiled together with the repertoire data. A later genetic analysis used genome-wide SNP genotypes for about three fifths of the roughly 700 donors, treating that subset as a discovery cohort. All discovery cohort repertoires had been generated on a single sequencing platform. HLA typing included class I and class II loci at four-digit resolution. Typing coverage varied by locus: roughly 629-630 donors for A, B, C, DRB1 and DQB1; roughly 560 for DQA1; about 590 for DPA1; around 450 for DPB1. Because of strong linkage in the cohort, roughly five DR-DQ haplotypes were treated as single units for association and clustering. Across around 400 genotyped donors of the cohort, an average of approximately 240,000 unique TCR beta nucleotide sequences per donor were sequenced, and approximately 19% of those sequences were non-productive.

Details on this clone: This clone's antigen is unknown. Base qualities are not at hand, and no much larger clone is one base apart.

General conclusions and limits of the study: Immune exposure information for the cohort was limited to CMV serostatus. Only TCR beta chains were sequenced in this cohort, and the absence of alpha or paired-chain data limited detectable features. A later analysis found that most CMV-associated TCR beta chains appeared HLA-restricted, with HLA associations seemingly driven largely by CMV exposure. A few of the identified cytomegalovirus-associated TCR beta chains were confirmed in vitro to be specific for cytomegalovirus antigens. Roughly uniform sequencing depth across donors was assumed in presence/absence analyses, although this assumption may not hold. A further reported finding was that TCR beta sequences accurately predicted the HLA-A and HLA-B alleles for most subjects in the first cohort. Across donors, most TCR sequences were observed very rarely, whereas some public TCRs were present in many individuals. In both the original and validation cohorts, the classifier was reported to diagnose cytomegalovirus status with high specificity and sensitivity. In a later genetic analysis, fewer N-insertions in productive TCRs were reported among donors in an Asian-associated ancestry cluster than the approximately 710-donor mean. The sequencing pipeline was judged likely to have produced a cluster of highly shared sequence variants as a technical artifact. When HLA alleles, especially DR and DQ, strongly co-occurred, TCR associations were difficult to assign to individual alleles. Because counts were too low, seventeen rarely observed V segments, including chromosome 9 orphons, were excluded from the earlier analysis of some 540 of the donors. In the study, some 160 TCR beta chains were listed as associated with cytomegalovirus. According to the authors, the approach could potentially be generalized to other disease states and immunological phenotypes. Some IMGT-functional V segments, including TRBV6-2 and TRBV6-3, could not be told apart with the 87-base-pair reads, so those segments were excluded. In a later analysis, HLA-associated TCR beta chains showed more clonal expansion and lower generation probabilities than non-associated chains that were equally common. Specific HLA alleles were associated with 16,951 TCR beta sequences at a false discovery rate of 0.05 in a later analysis. Broadly in line with IMGT annotations, most TCR beta V segments showed up in productive rearrangements about 87% or about 30% of the time in an earlier analysis of some 590 of the donors. In a later genetic analysis, a missense DCLRE1C variant was associated with V-gene and J-gene trimming of TCR beta chains, and the association was replicated in an independent cohort. Correlated functional status among segregating V segments might be attributable to linkage disequilibrium, but an unknown experimental factor could not be ruled out. Because HLA typing was unavailable for some donors at each locus, only the typed subset was used in association tests. According to a later analysis, TCR association rates differed among HLA loci, with DRB1 alleles showing the most associated TCRs and HLA-C alleles showing the fewest. Several of the top co-occurrence clusters appeared to be linked to parvovirus B19, influenza, CMV and Epstein-Barr virus, according to a later analysis.

The cysteine opens and the phenylalanine closes a CDR3 of 18 amino acids. The CDR3 DNA has 54 bases and is translated from base 1. Per the germline V gene, KGHSH is the CDR1 and LQKENI is the CDR2. V is cut by 1 base and J by 1 base, and the space between the germline ends is 19 bases. The cohort was made up of hundreds of healthy bone marrow donors. Cohort members were all nominally healthy when sampled, although unrecorded immune exposures were likely present. The donor tested CMV seronegative, placing the donor among the roughly 400 seronegative members of the cohort. A peripheral blood sample was collected from each donor, and TCR beta sequencing was performed on peripheral blood mononuclear cells. The Qiagen DNeasy Blood Extraction Kit was used to extract genomic DNA from the blood cell samples. Receptor libraries were prepared by the immunoSEQ multiplex PCR assay. For the multiplex PCR, a mixture combining 60 forward primers for TCR Vbeta segments and 13 reverse primers for TCR Jbeta segments was used. The CDR3 region of rearranged TCR beta genes was amplified from genomic DNA by a multiplex PCR assay. The Illumina HiSeq System was used to sequence the amplified TCR beta libraries as 87-base-pair reads. Processing in the source paper ran as follows. A later analysis counted about 76 million unique TCR beta chains across the 670 or so repertoires, and some 11 million of these chains were shared by at least two donors. Raw reads were error-corrected and collapsed into unique sequences with a nearest-neighbor algorithm that merged closely related sequences to remove PCR and sequencing errors. CDR3 sequences were aligned to IMGT reference sequences to assign V, D and J gene segments. For a sequence to be retained, at least a six-nucleotide match to both a V gene segment and a J gene segment was required. Rearrangements were called productive when the CDR3 lacked stop codons and stayed in frame with V and J; all others were non-productive. Following IMGT convention, CDR3 was defined as the stretch from the second conserved V-encoded cysteine up to the conserved J-encoded phenylalanine. The earlier analysis of 450 to 750 of the donors excluded any sequence lacking an unambiguous match to a single V gene segment. An earlier analysis of 587 of the donors called V segments functional above 56.7% productive rearrangements and segregating when the between-donor standard deviation exceeded 5%. A statistical classification framework was built for diagnosing cytomegalovirus status from the catalog of TCR beta chain sequences. A later analysis assigned V and J genes by comparing TCR nucleotide sequences with IMGT/GENE-DB human TR gene sequences. A later analysis assigned CDR3 sequences and most-parsimonious VDJ recombination scenarios with the TCRdist pipeline. In a later analysis, every TCR beta chain was defined by the combination of its CDR3 amino acid sequence and its V-gene family, and reads without a unique V-gene family were dropped. To address suspected cross-contamination and a sequencing artifact, a later analysis removed roughly 640 highly shared, low-generation-probability nucleotide sequences. A later analysis calculated a clonal expansion index for each public chain from normalized within-repertoire ranks of inferred template counts. In a later analysis, generation probabilities were computed with a VDJ recombination model fitted to out-of-frame rearrangements, and the resulting probabilities were checked against IGoR. Hypergeometric tests were used in a later analysis to score TCR-TCR, TCR-HLA and TCR-CMV co-occurrence, with a repertoire-size bias correction applied to the TCR pairs. In a later analysis, false discovery rates were estimated by permuting HLA or CMV assignments 20 times. In a later analysis, co-occurring TCRs were grouped using DBSCAN, with TCRdist sequence similarity added in when clustering inside HLA-allele-positive subsets. For co-occurrence clustering, repertoires with fewer than 30,000 or more than 120,000 public chains were excluded, along with a handful of repertoires with anomalous nucleotide sharing. Held by TCRdb, this immuneACCESS table contains in-frame sequences only and omits some clones. Under half of the omission traces to an unresolved V gene where checked; the cause of the rest is unknown. For V, J and clone size, that table is used; D and trimming come from the DNA. In all, the sample holds 85,000 to 100,000 clones, and more than 75% of those were seen once. The top ten clonotypes cover about 4% of the sample.

This chain joins TRBV18 to TRBJ1-2; TRBD1 is a weak D gene call, 6 bases matching. The sample comprised PBMCs. The TCR sequence derives from a woman in her thirties or forties in good health and CMV-seronegative. The DNA sequence is given as TGTGCCAGCTCACCACGGGGGGGCCAGACGGCCGTTAACTATGGCTACACCTTC. It codes for CASSPRGGQTAVNYGYTF.